The text below deals with one TCR beta chain. Its cognate antigen has yet to be identified. Base-call qualities are not available, and no considerably larger clone is one nucleotide away. The sample comes from a study of shared T cell receptors in the human thymus (dated by TCRdb to 2020 to 2023). Study-level background: The study investigated the way shared, self-reactive T-cell receptor alpha chains are produced in the human thymus.

CDR3 length: 15 amino acids, cysteine to phenylalanine. Only the CDR3 DNA is retained, 45 bases long and in frame from the first base. Per the germline V gene, LGHNT is the CDR1 and FRNRAP is the CDR2. V is trimmed back by 8 bases and J by 9 bases, and the junction contains 16 bases that no gene match accounts for. Receptor libraries were prepared by the immunoSEQ multiplex PCR assay. In TCRdb, the immuneACCESS table is reduced to in-frame sequences with V and J assigned. These tables do not hold every clone; where another copy was compared, an unresolved V gene accounts for under half, and the others remain unexplained. The sample includes about 660,000 clones, with approximately 90% observed a single time. In total, the top ten clones hold 0.0085% to 0.012% of the sample. The data were also submitted as part of a second study, on human thymus T cells. The second source states: Immunologically healthy infants undergoing open corrective cardiac surgery for congenital heart defects in Finland were used as donors. Thymus tissue was obtained as surgical resects removed during corrective cardiac surgery. Both the thymic and the peripheral blood repertoires appeared to show biased V and J gene segment usage. The related research reported highly overlapping thymic TCR repertoires among unrelated individuals. TCR alpha and beta repertoires from roughly eight infant thymus samples and a few related peripheral blood samples were characterized in the study. The infant donors were about 7 to 244 days old, and the cohort included five to seven males and a couple of females. Thymocytes were mechanically released from the tissue and were stored as pellets of about 10-30 million cells at -70 degrees C. A QIAsymphony instrument was used to extract genomic DNA from the frozen cell pellets. TCRB and TCRAD loci were amplified from a standardized quantity of quality-controlled genomic DNA using the immunoSEQ multiplex PCR assay. The V(D)J region was spanned by amplicons of a length sufficient to cover the CDR3 and to identify V and J genes. Amplicon sequencing was performed on an Illumina platform through the commercial immunoSEQ service. Primer bias and sequencing errors were corrected as previously described, and TCRAD and TCRB definitions were based on the IMGT database. Analysis of the repertoires was done with immunoSEQ Analyzer 3.0 and VDJTools and included basic statistics, V/J segment usage, diversity estimates, rarefaction and pairwise overlap. Chao1, ChaoE, Efron-Thisted, Shannon and inverse Simpson indices were used to estimate diversity, which was also estimated on datasets down-sampled to the smallest sample. For repertoire overlap, CDR3 nucleotide sequence, V gene and J gene had to match strictly, and clustering was done by Jaccard-based multidimensional scaling. On average, roughly 850,000 unique TCRB clonotypes were obtained from thymus samples, compared with approximately 82,000 from blood samples.

The sequenced sample was thymocytes. The TCR was taken from a boy in the first two years of life with a congenital heart defect. Donor details come from another sample of the same person, matched by shared clones. The V and J segments used are TRBV12-5 and TRBJ2-3; TRBD2 lines up with 8 middle nucleotides. The CDR3 protein: CASKVDYSGRKTQYF. At the DNA level, the sequence is TGTGCTAGTAAGGTAGATTACAGCGGGAGAAAGACGCAGTATTTT.